One sample yielded the 26 T cell receptor beta chains listed below, sequenced in a study of blood T cell repertoires in COVID-19. TCRdb's table, derived via immunoSEQ multiplex PCR, lists solely in-frame clones and lacks some. This table holds 400,000 to 450,000 clones, about 90% found once. Specimen: peripheral blood. The receptor set was obtained from a man in his late teens or twenties with COVID-19, enrolled during active disease.

This chain uses TRBV3-1 (or the pseudogene TRBV3-2) with TRBJ2-6; a possible D gene is TRBD1 (5 bases). Germline V CDR1 and CDR2: LGHDT, YNNKEL (reference sequence). Trimming took 0 bases from V and 3 from J, leaving 9 bases between them. CDR3 size: 16 residues. Here the CDR3 reads CASSQDMTVGANVLTF. The CDR3 coding sequence is TGTGCCAGCAGCCAAGATATGACAGTTGGGGCCAACGTCCTGACTTTC.

This clone was seen just once. The gene calls are TRBV19 and TRBJ2-7; 7 positions agree with TRBD1. Per germline, CDR1 LNHDA and CDR2 SQIVND (reference sequence). With 8 bases clipped from V and 5 bases from J, the junction kept 6 bases outside the gene matches. The CDR3 consists of 12 residues. CDR3 amino acids: CASGTVGDEQYF. CDR3 nucleotides: TGTGCCAGTGGGACAGTAGGGGACGAGCAGTACTTC.

The chain links TRBV27 to TRBJ1-6; D ambiguous. CDR1 and CDR2 from the germline V gene are MNHEY and SMNVEV (reference sequence). The CDR3 totals 12 residues. Trimming removed 5 bases at V and 9 bases at J, with 8 bases between. CDR3 nucleotides: TGTGCCAGCAGTCGCGCGGGTTCACCCCTCCACTTT. Its protein product is CASSRAGSPLHF.

Remarks on this clone: The junction and the germline gene differ at one end; a read error may be behind it. The chain recombines TRBV18 with TRBJ2-7, with TRBD2 identical over 10 bases. The CDR3 extends over 12 amino acids. Germline V gene data show CDR1 as KGHSH and CDR2 as LQKENI. For the CDR3, the DNA is TGTGCCAGCTCACCGACTAGCGGGTGGAAGGAGTTC. Its protein product is CASSPTSGWKEF.

The rearrangement joins TRBV11-1 to TRBJ2-5; 9 positions agree with TRBD1. Germline V lookup: CDR1 SGHAT, CDR2 FQDESV (reference sequence). V lost 5 bases to trimming and J lost 5 bases; unmatched junction nucleotides: 9. The CDR3 runs 15 residues. CDR3 sequence reads: CASSDRDRARETQYF. The CDR3 region has the DNA TGTGCCAGCAGCGACCGGGACAGGGCTCGGGAGACCCAGTACTTC.

The chain recombines TRBV7-6 with TRBJ2-2; a weak D match, TRBD1 (6 bases). The CDR3 contains 15 residues. CDR1 is SGHVS and CDR2 is FNYEAQ in the germline V gene. V gave up 5 bases and J gave up 5 bases, with 15 bases separating them. The CDR3 here is CASSHGQLGTGELFF. CDR3 in DNA: TGTGCCAGCAGCCATGGACAGTTAGGTACCGGGGAGCTGTTTTTT.

The rearrangement uses TRBV19 and TRBJ1-5; TRBD1 might be the D (6 bases). This CDR3 has 15 amino acids. Germline CDR1 is LNHDA and CDR2 is SQIVND (reference sequence). Trimming shortened V by 7 bases and J by 6 bases, and 19 bases separated the two germline ends. CDR3 amino acids: CASTYNMGAGQPQHF. DNA of the CDR3: TGTGCCAGTACTTATAATATGGGGGCCGGTCAGCCCCAGCATTTT.

The chain employs TRBV7-8 and TRBJ2-1; maybe TRBD1 (6 bases). This CDR3 is built from 15 residues. CDR1 is SGHVS and CDR2 is FQNEAQ in the germline V gene. V lost 5 bases and J 4 bases, leaving 15 bases between the germline ends. The CDR3 DNA sequence: TGTGCCAGCAGCGAGGGGGTTCCACAATACAATGAGCAGTTCTTC. It translates to CASSEGVPQYNEQFF.

With respect to this clone: The same CDR3 can be traced to other DNA sequences in this sample. The rearrangement links TRBV19 to TRBJ1-5; tentative D call: TRBD1 (5 bases). This CDR3 has 15 amino acids. Germline V gene lookup returns CDR1 LNHDA and CDR2 SQIVND (reference sequence). Trimming removed 1 base from V and 1 base from J, with 8 bases in between. The CDR3 here is CASSIGQGSNQPQHF. The CDR3 DNA is TGTGCCAGTAGTATAGGCCAGGGAAGCAATCAGCCCCAGCATTTT.

The V call is TRBV27, the J call TRBJ2-2, with D tentatively TRBD1 (6 bases). CDR1 is MNHEY, CDR2 SMNVEV, per germline (reference sequence). This CDR3 comprises 16 residues. The V and J ends lost 2 bases and 6 bases respectively, with 16 bases between them. DNA of the CDR3: TGTGCCAGCAGTTTACTCACCCCATCAGGGGCCGGGGAGCTGTTTTTT. Encoded protein: CASSLLTPSGAGELFF.

The chain recombines TRBV5-4 with TRBJ2-3, with D unclear. This CDR3 has 15 amino acids. Looked up from germline, CDR1 is SGHNT and CDR2 is YYREEE (reference sequence). The germline V and J ends were trimmed by 0 bases and 6 bases, with 14 bases remaining between them. The CDR3 DNA sequence: TGTGCCAGCAGCTTGGACTATACCGCCCGGGATACGCAGTATTTT. Its protein is CASSLDYTARDTQYF.

The J gene is TRBJ2-7, the V gene TRBV7-6; 9 bases agree with TRBD1. The V segment lost 5 bases and the J segment 4 bases; nucleotides outside the gene matches: 9. This CDR3 spans 15 amino acids. Looked up from germline, CDR1 is SGHVS and CDR2 is FNYEAQ. This CDR3 is CASSLSGTGYYEQYF. CDR3 nucleotide sequence: TGTGCCAGCAGCCTCTCCGGGACAGGGTATTACGAGCAGTACTTC.

V usage is TRBV6-1 and J usage is TRBJ1-4; the D is unclear. The germline CDR1 and CDR2 sequences are MNHNS and SASEGT. CDR3 size: 18 residues. Trimming removed 0 bases from V and 10 bases from J, with 24 bases in between. CDR3 region: CASSEAREQRGWHAKLFF. The CDR3 nucleotides read TGTGCCAGCAGTGAAGCGCGGGAACAGCGCGGTTGGCATGCAAAACTGTTTTTT.

The rearrangement uses TRBV6-1 and TRBJ2-7, with 13 bases matching TRBD2. Per germline, CDR1 MNHNS and CDR2 SASEGT. This CDR3 has 20 residues. V was clipped by 2 bases and J by 0 bases; unmatched bases: 13. The CDR3 reads CASSEQKPGLAGRGSYEQYF. In nucleotides, the CDR3 is TGTGCCAGCAGTGAACAGAAACCGGGACTAGCGGGACGAGGCTCCTACGAGCAGTACTTC.

The chain uses TRBV7-9 and TRBJ1-6; 8 bases map to TRBD1. Germline V CDR1 and CDR2: SEHNR, FQNEAQ (reference sequence). The CDR3 covers 15 residues. V shed 6 bases, J shed 6 bases, and the junction held 7 bases outside the gene matches. The CDR3 bases are TGTGCCAGCAGTAGGGGACAGGAACGTAATTCACCCCTCCACTTT. Translated, it gives CASSRGQERNSPLHF.

J is TRBJ1-1 and V is TRBV29-1, with a weak D call TRBD1 (5 bases). This CDR3 has 13 amino acids. Trimming took 1 base from V and 3 from J, leaving 9 bases between them. The germline V gene has CDR1 SQVTM and CDR2 ANQGSEA. The CDR3 region is CSVEGRTYTEAFF. The CDR3 DNA sequence: TGCAGCGTTGAAGGCAGGACATACACTGAAGCTTTCTTT.

This clone was seen a handful of times. This chain uses TRBV25-1 with TRBJ2-3; 9 positions agree with TRBD1. The germline V gene has CDR1 MGHDK and CDR2 SYGVNS. The CDR3 length is 17 residues. Unmatched junction bases numbered 12, after V lost 3 bases and J lost 5 bases. The CDR3 spells CASSDRDREFSGDTQYF. The CDR3 DNA reads as TGTGCCAGCAGTGACCGGGACAGGGAGTTTTCTGGAGATACGCAGTATTTT.

The chain uses TRBV14 and TRBJ2-5, with 7 bases matching TRBD1. J was trimmed by 4 bases and V by 2 bases; bases with no gene match: 7. This CDR3 comprises 15 residues. From germline, CDR1 is SGHDN and CDR2 FVKESK. The CDR3 spells CASSQRQGMGETQYF. In nucleotides, the CDR3 is TGTGCCAGCAGCCAACGACAGGGAATGGGAGAGACCCAGTACTTC.

The CDR3 DNA reads TGTGCCAGCACCGACAGGGCTGGCAATCAGCCCCAGCATTTT. It is translated as CASTDRAGNQPQHF. J is TRBJ1-5 and V is TRBV6-5; 7 positions match TRBD1. CDR1 is MNHEY and CDR2 is SVGAGI in the germline V gene. This CDR3 comprises 14 residues. V trimming: 7 bases; J trimming: 2 bases; junction bases outside the gene matches: 5.

The CDR3 coding sequence is TGTGCCAGTAAAAACAGGGATCAGCGTGGCTACACCTTC. This codes for CASKNRDQRGYTF. The genes are TRBV19 and TRBJ1-2; maybe TRBD1 (6 bases). The CDR3 loop spans 13 amino acids. V was pared by 7 bases and J by 7 bases, with 16 bases between. Germline CDR1 is LNHDA and CDR2 is SQIVND (reference sequence).

The chain recombines TRBV27 with TRBJ1-1; a possible D gene is TRBD1 (5 bases). The germline V gene has CDR1 MNHEY and CDR2 SMNVEV (reference sequence). CDR3 length: 13 amino acids. V lost 3 bases and J 4 bases, leaving 9 bases between the germline ends. The CDR3 protein is CASSFLGPTEAFF. Here the CDR3 DNA reads TGTGCCAGCAGTTTTTTGGGGCCCACTGAAGCTTTCTTT.

Written as DNA, the CDR3 is TGTGCCAGCAGGATTCTAGCGGGAGGGCGGAACGAGCAGTACTTC. It is translated as CASRILAGGRNEQYF. V and J are TRBV6-5 and TRBJ2-7; 12 nucleotides agree with TRBD2. Germline CDR1 and CDR2: MNHEY and SVGAGI. Unmatched junction bases numbered 8, after V lost 6 bases and J lost 5 bases. The CDR3 is 15 residues long.

The rearrangement joins TRBV25-1 to TRBJ1-4; TRBD1 matches at 9 bases. V shed 6 bases and J 5 bases; nucleotides not matched to a gene: 7. The CDR3 has 15 residues. Per germline, CDR1 MGHDK and CDR2 SYGVNS. The CDR3 here is CASRPFGTGNEKLFF. The CDR3, as DNA: TGTGCCAGCAGGCCCTTTGGGACAGGGAATGAAAAACTGTTTTTT.

In this sample, this clone turned up a few times. V usage is TRBV19 and J usage is TRBJ2-3, with D perhaps TRBD1 (5 bases). Between the trimmed V and J ends, which lost 4 bases and 6 bases, there was a span of 11 bases. The CDR3 length is 13 residues. Germline CDR1 and CDR2: LNHDA and SQIVND (reference sequence). The CDR3, as DNA: TGTGCCAGTAGTAGGGGCCGTGGGGATACGCAGTATTTT. Protein product: CASSRGRGDTQYF.

The genes are TRBV29-1 and TRBJ2-6, with D tentatively TRBD1 (6 bases). V was pared by 6 bases and J by 1 base, with 7 bases between. The CDR3 covers 13 residues. The germline gives CDR1 SQVTM, CDR2 ANQGSEA. The CDR3 loop is CSVTGSGANVLTF. CDR3 nucleotide sequence: TGCAGCGTGACAGGATCTGGGGCCAACGTCCTGACTTTC.

The J gene is TRBJ1-1, the V gene TRBV19; no clear D. The CDR3 runs 13 residues. Trimming stripped 2 bases from V and 1 base from J, with 5 bases between. From germline, CDR1 is LNHDA and CDR2 SQIVND (reference sequence). The CDR3 here is CASSISWNTEAFF. The CDR3 region has the DNA TGTGCCAGTAGTATAAGCTGGAACACTGAAGCTTTCTTT.